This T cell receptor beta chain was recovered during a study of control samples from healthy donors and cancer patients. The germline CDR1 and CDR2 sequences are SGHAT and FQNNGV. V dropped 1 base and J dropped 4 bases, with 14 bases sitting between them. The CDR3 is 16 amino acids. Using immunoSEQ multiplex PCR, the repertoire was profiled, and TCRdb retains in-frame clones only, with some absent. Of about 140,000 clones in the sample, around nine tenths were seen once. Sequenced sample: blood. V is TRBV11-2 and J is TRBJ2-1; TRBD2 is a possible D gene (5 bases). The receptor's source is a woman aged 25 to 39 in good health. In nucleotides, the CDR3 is TGTGCCAGCAGCTTAGTGGAGGTTCGTAGATACAATGAGCAGTTCTTC. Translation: CASSLVEVRRYNEQFF.